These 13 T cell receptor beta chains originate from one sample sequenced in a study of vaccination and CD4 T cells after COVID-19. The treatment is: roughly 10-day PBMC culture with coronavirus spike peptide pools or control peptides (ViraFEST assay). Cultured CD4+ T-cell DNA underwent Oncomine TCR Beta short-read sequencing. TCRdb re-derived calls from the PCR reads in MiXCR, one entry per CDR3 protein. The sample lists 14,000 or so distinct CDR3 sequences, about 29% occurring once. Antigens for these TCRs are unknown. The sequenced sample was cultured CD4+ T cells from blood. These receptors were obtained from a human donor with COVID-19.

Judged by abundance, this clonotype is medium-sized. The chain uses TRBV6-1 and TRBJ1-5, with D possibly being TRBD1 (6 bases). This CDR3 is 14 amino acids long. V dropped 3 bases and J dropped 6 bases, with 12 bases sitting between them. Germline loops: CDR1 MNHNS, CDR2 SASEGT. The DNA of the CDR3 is TGTGCCAGCAGTGAGACGCAGGGGATTCAGCCCCAGCATTTT. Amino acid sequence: CASSETQGIQPQHF.

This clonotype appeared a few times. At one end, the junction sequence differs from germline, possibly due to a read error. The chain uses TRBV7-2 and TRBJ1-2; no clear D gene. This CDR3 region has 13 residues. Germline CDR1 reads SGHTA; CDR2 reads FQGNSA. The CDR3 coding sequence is TGTGCCAGCAGCCCGGGAGCCCTTAGACAAGATGTCTTC. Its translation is CASSPGALRQDVF.

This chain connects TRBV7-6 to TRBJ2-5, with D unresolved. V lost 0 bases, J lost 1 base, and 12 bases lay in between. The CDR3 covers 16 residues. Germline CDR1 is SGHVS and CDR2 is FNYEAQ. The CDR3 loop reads CASSLASHTPQETQYF. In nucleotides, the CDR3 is TGTGCCAGCAGCTTAGCTAGCCACACACCCCAAGAGACCCAGTACTTC.

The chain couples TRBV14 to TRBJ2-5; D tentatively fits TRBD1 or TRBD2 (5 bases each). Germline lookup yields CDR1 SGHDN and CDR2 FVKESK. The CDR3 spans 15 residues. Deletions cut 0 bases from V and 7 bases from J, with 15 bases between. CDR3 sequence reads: CASSQDGTAWVTQYF. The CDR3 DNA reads TGTGCCAGCAGCCAAGACGGGACGGCTTGGGTGACCCAGTACTTC.

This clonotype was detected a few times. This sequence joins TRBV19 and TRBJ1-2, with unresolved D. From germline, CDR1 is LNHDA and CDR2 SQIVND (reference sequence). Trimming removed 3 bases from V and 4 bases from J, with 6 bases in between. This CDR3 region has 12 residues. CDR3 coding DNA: TGTGCCAGTAGTATGATTAGCTATGGCTACACCTTC. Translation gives CASSMISYGYTF.

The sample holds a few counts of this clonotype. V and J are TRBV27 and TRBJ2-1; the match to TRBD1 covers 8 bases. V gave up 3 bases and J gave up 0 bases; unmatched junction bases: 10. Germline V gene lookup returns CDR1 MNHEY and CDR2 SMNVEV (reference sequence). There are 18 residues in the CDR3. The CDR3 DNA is TGTGCCAGCAGTTTCGCCGGGACAGGTTGGAGCTCCTACAATGAGCAGTTCTTC. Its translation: CASSFAGTGWSSYNEQFF.

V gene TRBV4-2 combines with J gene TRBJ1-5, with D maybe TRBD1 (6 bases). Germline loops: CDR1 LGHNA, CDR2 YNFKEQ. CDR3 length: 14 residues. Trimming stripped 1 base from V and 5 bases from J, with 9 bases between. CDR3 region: CASSQAKGDQPQHF. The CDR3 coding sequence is TGTGCCAGCAGCCAAGCAAAGGGGGATCAGCCCCAGCATTTT.

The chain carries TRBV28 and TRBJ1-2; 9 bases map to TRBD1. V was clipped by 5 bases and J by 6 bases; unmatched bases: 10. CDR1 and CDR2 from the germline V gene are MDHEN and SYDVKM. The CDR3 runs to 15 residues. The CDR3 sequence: CASSVSGTGRHGYTF. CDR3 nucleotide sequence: TGTGCCAGCAGTGTCTCCGGGACAGGGCGTCATGGCTACACCTTC.

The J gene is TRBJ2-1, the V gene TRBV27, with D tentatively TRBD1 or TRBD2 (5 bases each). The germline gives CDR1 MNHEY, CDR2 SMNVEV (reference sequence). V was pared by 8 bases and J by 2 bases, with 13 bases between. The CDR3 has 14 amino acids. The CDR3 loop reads CASGVGPTYNEQFF. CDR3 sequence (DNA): TGTGCCAGCGGAGTGGGACCAACCTACAATGAGCAGTTCTTC.

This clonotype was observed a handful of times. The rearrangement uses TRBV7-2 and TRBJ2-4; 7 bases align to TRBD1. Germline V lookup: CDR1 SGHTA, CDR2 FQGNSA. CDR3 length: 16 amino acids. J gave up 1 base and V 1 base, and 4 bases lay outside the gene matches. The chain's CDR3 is CASSLEGGQAKNIQYF. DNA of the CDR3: TGTGCCAGCAGCTTAGAAGGGGGACAGGCCAAAAACATTCAGTACTTC.

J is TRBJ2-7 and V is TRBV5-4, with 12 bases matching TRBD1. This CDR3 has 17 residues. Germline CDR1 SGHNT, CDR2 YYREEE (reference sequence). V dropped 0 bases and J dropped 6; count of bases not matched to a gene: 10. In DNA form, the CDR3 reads TGTGCCAGCAGCTTGGGCGGAACCGGGACAGGGGGCGCCGAGCAGTACTTC. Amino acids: CASSLGGTGTGGAEQYF.

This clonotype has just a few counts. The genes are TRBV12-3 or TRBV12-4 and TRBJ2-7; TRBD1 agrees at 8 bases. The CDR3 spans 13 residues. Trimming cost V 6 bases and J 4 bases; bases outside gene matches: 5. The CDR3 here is CASSARGRYEQYF. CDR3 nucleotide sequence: TGTGCCAGCAGCGCCAGGGGGCGGTACGAGCAGTACTTC.

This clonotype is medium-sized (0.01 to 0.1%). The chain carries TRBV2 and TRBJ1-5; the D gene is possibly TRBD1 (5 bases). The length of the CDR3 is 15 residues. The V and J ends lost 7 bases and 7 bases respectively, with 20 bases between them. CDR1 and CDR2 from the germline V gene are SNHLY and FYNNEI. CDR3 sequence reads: CASTQLVTGQQPQHF. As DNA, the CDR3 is TGTGCCAGCACCCAGCTTGTCACAGGACAACAGCCCCAGCATTTT.